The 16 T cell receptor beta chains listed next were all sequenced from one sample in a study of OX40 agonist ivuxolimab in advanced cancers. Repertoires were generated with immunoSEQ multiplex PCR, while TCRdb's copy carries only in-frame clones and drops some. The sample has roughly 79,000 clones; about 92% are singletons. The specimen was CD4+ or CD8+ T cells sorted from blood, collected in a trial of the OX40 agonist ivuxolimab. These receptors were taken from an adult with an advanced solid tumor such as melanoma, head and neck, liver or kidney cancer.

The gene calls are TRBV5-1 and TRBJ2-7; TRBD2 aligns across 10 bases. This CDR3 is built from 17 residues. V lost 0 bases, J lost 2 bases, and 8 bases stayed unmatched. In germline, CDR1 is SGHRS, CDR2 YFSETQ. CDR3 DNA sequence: TGCGCCAGCAGCTTGGGGGGCGGACTAGCGGAGACCTACGAGCAGTACTTC. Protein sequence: CASSLGGGLAETYEQYF.

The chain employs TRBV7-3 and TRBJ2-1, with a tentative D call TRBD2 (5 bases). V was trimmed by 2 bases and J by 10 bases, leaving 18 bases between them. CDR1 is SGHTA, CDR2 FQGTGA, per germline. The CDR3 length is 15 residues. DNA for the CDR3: TGTGCCAGCAGCTTAGATAGCGCTGGGGAGCGGGAGCAGTTCTTC. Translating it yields CASSLDSAGEREQFF. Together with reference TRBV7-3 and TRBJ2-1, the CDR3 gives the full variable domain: GAGVSQTPSNKVTEKGKYVELRCDPISGHTALYWYRQSLGQGPEFLIYFQGTGAADDSGLPNDRFFAVRPEGSVSTLKIQRTERGDSAVYLCASSLDSAGEREQFFGPGTRLTVL.

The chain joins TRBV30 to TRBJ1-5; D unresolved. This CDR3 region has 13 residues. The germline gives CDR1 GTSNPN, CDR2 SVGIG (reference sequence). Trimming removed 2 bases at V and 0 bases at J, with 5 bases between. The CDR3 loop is CAWSFTSNQPQHF. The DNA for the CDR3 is TGTGCCTGGAGTTTTACTAGCAATCAGCCCCAGCATTTT.

This CDR3 reads CATSRDQLARTF. CDR3 nucleotides: TGTGCCACCAGCAGAGACCAGCTTGCCAGAACCTTC. This chain links TRBV15 with TRBJ1-2; D gene unclear. CDR3 length: 12 residues. Germline CDR1 LNHNV, CDR2 YYDKDF (reference sequence). V lost 0 bases and J lost 14, with 13 bases in between.

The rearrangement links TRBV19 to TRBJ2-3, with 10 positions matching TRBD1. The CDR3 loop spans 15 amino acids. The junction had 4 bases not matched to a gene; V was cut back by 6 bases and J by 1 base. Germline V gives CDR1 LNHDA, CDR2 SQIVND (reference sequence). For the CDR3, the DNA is TGTGCCAGTAGCCGACAGGGGGCGGGCACAGATACGCAGTATTTT. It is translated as CASSRQGAGTDTQYF.

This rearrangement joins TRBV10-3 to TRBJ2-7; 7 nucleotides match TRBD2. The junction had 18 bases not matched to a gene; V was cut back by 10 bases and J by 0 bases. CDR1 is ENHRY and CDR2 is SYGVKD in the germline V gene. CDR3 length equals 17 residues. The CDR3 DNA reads TGTGCCACCACGCCAGATTTAGCGGGCCCCAGCTCCTACGAGCAGTACTTC. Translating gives CATTPDLAGPSSYEQYF.

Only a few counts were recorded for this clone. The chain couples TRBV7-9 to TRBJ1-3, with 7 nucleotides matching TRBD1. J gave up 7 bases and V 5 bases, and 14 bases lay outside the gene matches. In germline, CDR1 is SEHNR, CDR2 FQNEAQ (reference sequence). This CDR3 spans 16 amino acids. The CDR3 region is CASSPGVGTVGNTIYF. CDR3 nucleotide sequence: TGTGCCAGCAGCCCGGGAGTAGGGACAGTCGGTAACACCATATATTTT.

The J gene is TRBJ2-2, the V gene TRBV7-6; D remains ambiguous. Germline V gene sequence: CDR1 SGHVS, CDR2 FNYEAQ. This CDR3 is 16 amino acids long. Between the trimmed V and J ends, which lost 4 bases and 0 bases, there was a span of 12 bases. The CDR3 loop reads CASSSRSAPNTGELFF. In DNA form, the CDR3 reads TGTGCCAGCAGCTCCCGTTCCGCACCGAACACCGGGGAGCTGTTTTTT.

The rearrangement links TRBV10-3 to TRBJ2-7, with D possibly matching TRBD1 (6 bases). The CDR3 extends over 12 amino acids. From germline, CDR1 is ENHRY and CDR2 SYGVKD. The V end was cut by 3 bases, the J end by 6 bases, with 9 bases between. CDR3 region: CAISEQGSEQYF. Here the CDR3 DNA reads TGTGCCATCAGTGAACAGGGTAGCGAGCAGTACTTC.

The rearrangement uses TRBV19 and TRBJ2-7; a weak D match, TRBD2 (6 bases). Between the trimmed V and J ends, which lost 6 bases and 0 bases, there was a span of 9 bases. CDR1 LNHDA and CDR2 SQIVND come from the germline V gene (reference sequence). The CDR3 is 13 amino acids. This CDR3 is CASRPGASYEQYF. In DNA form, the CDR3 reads TGTGCCAGTAGGCCGGGAGCCTCCTACGAGCAGTACTTC.

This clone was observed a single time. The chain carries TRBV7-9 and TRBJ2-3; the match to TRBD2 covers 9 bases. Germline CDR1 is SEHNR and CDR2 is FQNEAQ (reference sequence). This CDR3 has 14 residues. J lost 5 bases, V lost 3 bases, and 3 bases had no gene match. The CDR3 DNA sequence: TGTGCCAGCAGCTTTCTAGCGGGGAGAGATACGCAGTATTTT. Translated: CASSFLAGRDTQYF.

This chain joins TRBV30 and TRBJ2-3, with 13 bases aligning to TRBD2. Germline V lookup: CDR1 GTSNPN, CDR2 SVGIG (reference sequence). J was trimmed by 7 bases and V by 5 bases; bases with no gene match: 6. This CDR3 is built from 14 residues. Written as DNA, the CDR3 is TGTGCCTGGCAGGGACTAGCGGGATTGAATACGCAGTATTTT. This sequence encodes CAWQGLAGLNTQYF.

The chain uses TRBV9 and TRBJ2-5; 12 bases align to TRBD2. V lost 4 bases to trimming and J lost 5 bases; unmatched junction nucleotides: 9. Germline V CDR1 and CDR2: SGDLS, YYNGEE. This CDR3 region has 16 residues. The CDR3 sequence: CASSQGLAGFGETQYF. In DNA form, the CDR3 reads TGTGCCAGCAGCCAAGGACTAGCGGGGTTCGGCGAGACCCAGTACTTC.

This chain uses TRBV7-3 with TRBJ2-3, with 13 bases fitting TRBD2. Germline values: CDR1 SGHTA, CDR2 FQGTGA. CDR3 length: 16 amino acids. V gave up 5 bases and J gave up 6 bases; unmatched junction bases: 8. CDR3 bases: TGTGCCAGCAGCCGTACCGGGACTAGCGGGACTGATACGCAGTATTTT. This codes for CASSRTGTSGTDTQYF. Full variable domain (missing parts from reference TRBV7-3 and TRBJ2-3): GAGVSQTPSNKVTEKGKYVELRCDPISGHTALYWYRQSLGQGPEFLIYFQGTGAADDSGLPNDRFFAVRPEGSVSTLKIQRTERGDSAVYLCASSRTGTSGTDTQYFGPGTRLTVL.

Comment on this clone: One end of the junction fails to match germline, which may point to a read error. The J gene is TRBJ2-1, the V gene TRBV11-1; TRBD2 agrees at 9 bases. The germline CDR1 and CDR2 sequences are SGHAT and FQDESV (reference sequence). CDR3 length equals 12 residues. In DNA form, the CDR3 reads TGTGCCAGCAGCTTAGATACCGGGACTAGCATCTTC. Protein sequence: CASSLDTGTSIF.

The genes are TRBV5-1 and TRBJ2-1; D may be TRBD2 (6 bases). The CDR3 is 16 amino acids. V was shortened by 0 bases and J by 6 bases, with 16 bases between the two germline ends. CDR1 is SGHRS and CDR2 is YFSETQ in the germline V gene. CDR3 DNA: TGCGCCAGCAGCTTGGACGCGGGGCCCCATGCCAATGAGCAGTTCTTC. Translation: CASSLDAGPHANEQFF.